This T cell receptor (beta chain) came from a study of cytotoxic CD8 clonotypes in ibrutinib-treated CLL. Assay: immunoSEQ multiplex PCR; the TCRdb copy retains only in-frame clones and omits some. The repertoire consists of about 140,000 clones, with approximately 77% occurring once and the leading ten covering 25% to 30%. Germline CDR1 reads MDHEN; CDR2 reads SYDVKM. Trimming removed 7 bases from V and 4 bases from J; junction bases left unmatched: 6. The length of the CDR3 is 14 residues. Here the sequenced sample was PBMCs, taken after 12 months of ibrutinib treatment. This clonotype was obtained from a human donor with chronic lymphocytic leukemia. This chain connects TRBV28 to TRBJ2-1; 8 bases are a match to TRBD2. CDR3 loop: CASTSSGFYNEQFF. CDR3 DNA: TGTGCCAGCACCTCTAGCGGGTTTTACAATGAGCAGTTCTTC.